This TCR beta chain was sequenced in a study of control samples from healthy donors and cancer patients. Repertoires were generated with immunoSEQ multiplex PCR, while TCRdb's copy carries only in-frame clones and drops some. The sample has roughly 90,000 clones, around nine tenths seen once; the top ten hold less than 10%. The sample comprised PBMCs. The TCR comes from a woman between 45 and 65 years old with colorectal cancer.

CDR3 DNA sequence: TGTGCCAGCAGGGACAGGGGTCGGAACACTGAAGCTTTCTTT. Residues: CASRDRGRNTEAFF. The gene calls are TRBV27 and TRBJ1-1; 9 nucleotides align to TRBD1. V shed 6 bases and J 1 base; nucleotides not matched to a gene: 3. The germline gives CDR1 MNHEY, CDR2 SMNVEV (reference sequence). The CDR3 runs to 14 residues.